These 8 T cell receptor beta chains share one sample of origin, sequenced in a study of blood T cells in healthy people across ages. Through a sample-barcoded 5' primer and a J-beta primer mix, a second PCR was run for 7 to 11 cycles. MiXCR, applied by TCRdb to the 5' RACE reads, yields one record per CDR3 protein. The data show about 780,000 distinct CDR3 sequences, 55% to 65% seen once. The sample comprised blood. These receptors were obtained from a man aged 25-45 years in good health.

This chain uses TRBV5-1 with TRBJ1-1; a possible D gene is TRBD1 (6 bases). This CDR3 is built from 16 residues. Germline V CDR1 and CDR2: SGHRS, YFSETQ. V lost 0 bases and J 1 base, leaving 13 bases between the germline ends. The CDR3 DNA is TGCGCCAGCAGCTTGGACCCGGGACACAGGAACACTGAAGCTTTCTTT. Translating it yields CASSLDPGHRNTEAFF.

The table lists this clonotype with a few counts. The chain uses TRBV12-3 or TRBV12-4 and TRBJ1-2; 9 bases agree with TRBD1. This CDR3 contains 14 residues. V dropped 6 bases and J dropped 2; count of bases not matched to a gene: 4. Written as DNA, the CDR3 is TGTGCCAGCAGCTTCGGGACAGGGAACTATGGCTACACCTTC. It codes for CASSFGTGNYGYTF.

Concerning this clonotype: One junction end disagrees with the germline gene, perhaps due to a read error. The gene calls are TRBV7-3 and TRBJ2-3, with a tentative D call TRBD1 (5 bases). CDR1 is SGHTA and CDR2 is FQGTGA in the germline V gene. CDR3 length: 16 amino acids. The CDR3 loop is CASSTGAFLATDAQYF. In DNA form, the CDR3 reads TGTGCCAGCAGCACTGGGGCCTTCCTCGCCACAGATGCGCAGTATTTT. Based on the CDR3 plus reference TRBV7-3 and TRBJ2-3, the full variable domain is GAGVSQTPSNKVTEKGKYVELRCDPISGHTALYWYRQSLGQGPEFLIYFQGTGAADDSGLPNDRFFAVRPEGSVSTLKIQRTERGDSAVYLCASSTGAFLATDAQYFGPGTRLTVL.

CDR3 sequence: CAIRVGRDQLTDTQYF. CDR3 DNA sequence: TGTGCCATCAGGGTTGGGCGGGACCAACTCACAGATACGCAGTATTTT. The J gene is TRBJ2-3, the V gene TRBV10-3; D possibly corresponds to TRBD2 (6 bases). V was clipped by 6 bases and J by 2 bases, with 18 bases between them. Germline V gene data show CDR1 as ENHRY and CDR2 as SYGVKD. This CDR3 region has 16 residues.

J is TRBJ2-5 and V is TRBV10-3; perhaps TRBD1 as D (6 bases). The CDR3 runs 14 residues. Per germline, CDR1 ENHRY and CDR2 SYGVKD. Deletions cut 11 bases from V and 4 bases from J, with 20 bases between. The DNA of the CDR3 is TGTGCCGCTTCAGGGGCCCCGGAAGCAGAGACCCAGTACTTC. Amino acids: CAASGAPEAETQYF.

The V and J genes are TRBV7-9 and TRBJ2-3; D may be TRBD2 (5 bases). V lost 6 bases and J lost 3, with 16 bases in between. The CDR3 totals 15 residues. The germline V gene has CDR1 SEHNR and CDR2 FQNEAQ (reference sequence). CDR3 loop: CASSRIRELTDTQYF. As DNA, the CDR3 is TGTGCCAGCAGTCGGATCCGGGAACTAACAGATACGCAGTATTTT.

This sequence joins TRBV6-5 and TRBJ1-1, with 7 bases identical to TRBD1. The V gene's germline CDR1 is MNHEY and CDR2 SVGAGI. This CDR3 is built from 13 residues. The trim removed 0 bases at V and 7 bases at J, leaving 2 bases unmatched. The CDR3 region is CASSYSAGGEAFF. The CDR3 nucleotides are TGTGCCAGCAGTTACTCGGCAGGGGGTGAAGCTTTCTTT.

The rearrangement uses TRBV20-1 and TRBJ2-5, with D tentatively TRBD2 (6 bases). With 5 bases removed from V and 1 base from J, the gap between germline ends came to 14 bases. Germline lookup yields CDR1 DFQATT and CDR2 SNEGSKA (reference sequence). The CDR3 covers 14 residues. The CDR3 here is CSAGTQGLQETQYF. CDR3 DNA sequence: TGCAGTGCTGGGACGCAGGGACTCCAAGAGACCCAGTACTTC.